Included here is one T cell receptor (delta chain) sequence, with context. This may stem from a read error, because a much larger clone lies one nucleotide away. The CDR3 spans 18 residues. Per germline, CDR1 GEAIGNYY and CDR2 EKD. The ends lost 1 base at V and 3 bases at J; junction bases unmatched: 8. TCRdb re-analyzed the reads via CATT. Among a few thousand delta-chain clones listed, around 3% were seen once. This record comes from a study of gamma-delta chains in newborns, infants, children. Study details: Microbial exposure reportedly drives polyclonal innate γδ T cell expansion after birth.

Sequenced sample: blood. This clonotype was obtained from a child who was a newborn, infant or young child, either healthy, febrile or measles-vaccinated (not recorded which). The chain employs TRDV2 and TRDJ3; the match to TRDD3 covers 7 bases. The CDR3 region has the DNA TGTGCCTGTGACACGGTGAGGGATACCGGCTGGGACACCCGACAGATGTTTTTC. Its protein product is CACDTVRDTGWDTRQMFF.